A single sample is the source of the 22 T cell receptor beta chains below, sequenced in a study of T-cell reconstitution after alpha-beta-depleted transplantation in children. Unique molecular identifiers were incorporated into the prepared TCRbeta library. One entry per CDR3 protein, called by TCRdb with MiXCR from the PCR reads. The sample consists of under 750,000 distinct CDR3 sequences, under 25% of them appearing once. The specimen was PBMCs, mostly from graft donor cells, collected 360 days after TCRalphabeta/CD19-depleted stem cell transplant. Receptors were obtained from a boy younger than two who had a stem cell transplant for acute myeloid leukemia, so the T cells may come from the graft donor.

The CDR3 DNA reads TGCAGTGCTGGGAAACAGGGACGGCAGCCCCAGCATTTT. Amino acids: CSAGKQGRQPQHF. The chain carries TRBV20-1 and TRBJ1-5; the D gene is possibly TRBD1 (6 bases). This CDR3 region has 13 residues. The germline V gene has CDR1 DFQATT and CDR2 SNEGSKA (reference sequence). Trimming cost V 5 bases and J 7 bases, with 15 bases left between them.

The chain joins TRBV10-3 to TRBJ1-1; TRBD1 matches at 7 bases. Trimming took 10 bases from V and 2 from J; bases not matched to a gene: 7. CDR3 length: 13 amino acids. CDR1 and CDR2 (germline): ENHRY, SYGVKD. CDR3 protein: CATRQGPNTEAFF. DNA of the CDR3: TGTGCCACCCGACAGGGACCAAACACTGAAGCTTTCTTT.

Note on this clonotype: The junction shows a germline mismatch at one end, possibly a read error. The chain carries TRBV11-2 and TRBJ2-3; D gene unclear. CDR1 is SGHAT, CDR2 FQNNGV, per germline. CDR3 length: 8 residues. Here the CDR3 DNA reads TGTGCCAGCAGCTTAACAAGTTTT. Protein product: CASSLTSF.

The chain joins TRBV18 to TRBJ1-4; perhaps TRBD1 as D (6 bases). Germline assignment: CDR1 KGHSH and CDR2 LQKENI. V lost 2 bases and J 1 base, leaving 11 bases between the germline ends. This CDR3 spans 16 amino acids. CDR3 bases: TGTGCCAGCTCACCAAAGGGGGGAAGAACTAATGAAAAACTGTTTTTT. Residues: CASSPKGGRTNEKLFF.

Ten or more counts support this clonotype. V is TRBV10-2 and J is TRBJ1-1, with D perhaps matching TRBD1 (5 bases). The germline V gene encodes CDR1 WSHSY and CDR2 SAAADI. The CDR3 totals 13 residues. The CDR3 here is CASRTGRDTEAFF. The CDR3 coding sequence is TGCGCGTCACGAACGGGGCGGGACACTGAAGCTTTCTTT.

This clonotype was seen a few times. The chain has TRBV20-1 and TRBJ1-5, with unresolved D. CDR3 length equals 15 residues. Trimming removed 3 bases at V and 2 bases at J, with 14 bases between. In germline, CDR1 is DFQATT, CDR2 SNEGSKA (reference sequence). The CDR3 sequence: CSASSGSLGNQPQHF. For the CDR3, the DNA is TGCAGTGCTAGTTCCGGGTCTCTGGGCAATCAGCCCCAGCATTTT.

There are a few counts of this clonotype. The chain uses TRBV29-1 and TRBJ2-7; 12 nucleotides match TRBD2. Germline CDR1 is SQVTM and CDR2 is ANQGSEA. This CDR3 has 13 residues. Unmatched junction bases numbered 4, after V lost 6 bases and J lost 4 bases. The CDR3 region is CSVMTSGGYEQYF. The CDR3 bases are TGCAGCGTGATGACTAGCGGGGGATACGAGCAGTACTTC.

This clonotype has a count of ten or more. The chain is built from TRBV10-3 and TRBJ2-5, with 7 bases that match TRBD1. Germline CDR1 reads ENHRY; CDR2 reads SYGVKD. V was pared by 8 bases and J by 4 bases, with 4 bases of the junction left unmatched. The CDR3 sequence is 12 residues long. The CDR3 reads CAIGPGGETQYF. The CDR3 region has the DNA TGTGCCATCGGGCCAGGGGGAGAGACCCAGTACTTC.

This chain connects TRBV20-1 to TRBJ2-1, with TRBD1 as a possible D gene (5 bases). From germline, CDR1 is DFQATT and CDR2 SNEGSKA (reference sequence). V lost 6 bases and J 5 bases, leaving 23 bases between the germline ends. The CDR3 is made up of 16 amino acids. The CDR3 region is CSASHPARQPDNEQFF. The CDR3 DNA is TGCAGTGCCTCCCATCCAGCCAGACAGCCTGACAATGAGCAGTTCTTC.

The V call is TRBV20-1, the J call TRBJ2-3; possibly TRBD2 for D (5 bases). V lost 4 bases and J lost 2, with 22 bases in between. The CDR3 consists of 17 residues. CDR1 is DFQATT and CDR2 is SNEGSKA in the germline V gene (reference sequence). The CDR3 nucleotides are TGCAGTGCTATACCCAGTGGGCGGCGGGTGCTCACAGATACGCAGTATTTT. Its translation: CSAIPSGRRVLTDTQYF.

This clonotype showed up just a few times. The rearrangement joins TRBV20-1 to TRBJ2-7; 8 bases are a match to TRBD1. The germline gives CDR1 DFQATT, CDR2 SNEGSKA (reference sequence). The V gene end was trimmed by 3 bases and the J gene end by 0 bases; junction bases not matched to a gene: 10. The CDR3 spans 16 residues. This chain's CDR3 is CSARSLTGESSYEQYV. The CDR3 coding sequence is TGCAGTGCTAGGAGCCTGACAGGGGAATCCTCCTACGAGCAGTACGTC.

The V gene is TRBV10-3, the J gene TRBJ2-3; unclear D gene. The CDR3 loop spans 16 amino acids. Germline V gives CDR1 ENHRY, CDR2 SYGVKD. V was shortened by 3 bases and J by 0 bases, with 13 bases between the two germline ends. The CDR3 is CAISDRQTPSTDTQYF. In DNA form, the CDR3 reads TGTGCCATCAGTGACCGGCAGACCCCTAGCACAGATACGCAGTATTTT.

This clonotype was observed many times. This chain uses TRBV29-1 with TRBJ2-5, with no clear D. This CDR3 has 11 amino acids. CDR1 is SQVTM and CDR2 is ANQGSEA in the germline V gene. The germline V and J ends were trimmed by 6 bases and 4 bases, with 9 bases remaining between them. In DNA, the CDR3 is TGCAGCGTCGGTGGGTTAGAGACCCAGTACTTC. It yields the protein CSVGGLETQYF.

This clonotype was seen repeatedly, ten times or more. The rearrangement uses TRBV21-1 and TRBJ1-2. TRBV21-1 is a pseudogene. The CDR3 contains 11 residues. CDR3 nucleotides: TGTGCCAGCAGCAAAGAGCGGGGCTACACCTTC. It translates to CASSKERGYTF.

In its sample, this clonotype was seen many times. The rearrangement links TRBV5-1 to TRBJ2-2, with 9 bases lining up with TRBD2. V lost 2 bases and J lost 0; bases outside the gene matches: 14. Germline values: CDR1 SGHRS, CDR2 YFSETQ. The CDR3 covers 20 residues. The DNA of the CDR3 is TGCGCCAGCAGCTTCGAGTCGGCGGGGGGGCCCCCTGCGAACACCGGGGAGCTGTTTTTT. Translation: CASSFESAGGPPANTGELFF.

This clonotype was seen at least ten times. The rearrangement links TRBV5-1 to TRBJ2-7, with a tentative D call TRBD2 (6 bases). The V end was cut by 4 bases, the J end by 7 bases, with 15 bases between. CDR1 is SGHRS, CDR2 YFSETQ, per germline. This CDR3 region has 13 residues. The CDR3 region is CASSPGPAGEQYF. The CDR3 nucleotides read TGCGCCAGCAGCCCGGGACCTGCGGGGGAGCAGTACTTC.

V is TRBV20-1 and J is TRBJ2-3; 10 nucleotides match TRBD2. Germline CDR1 reads DFQATT; CDR2 reads SNEGSKA (reference sequence). After removal of 3 bases from V and 2 bases from J, the junction contained 20 bases not matched to a gene. This CDR3 spans 20 amino acids. As DNA, the CDR3 is TGCAGTGCTAGGTCCTCGGGACTAGCGCCGTCCGGCCCCCACACAGATACGCAGTATTTT. It translates to CSARSSGLAPSGPHTDTQYF.

This clonotype turned up a few times. This rearrangement joins TRBV11-2 to TRBJ2-1; 8 bases map to TRBD1. V trimming: 5 bases; J trimming: 6 bases; junction bases outside the gene matches: 9. CDR1 is SGHAT, CDR2 FQNNGV, per germline. The CDR3 is made up of 15 amino acids. This CDR3 reads CASSPGQGSRNEQFF. DNA of the CDR3: TGTGCCAGCAGCCCTGGACAGGGAAGTCGCAATGAGCAGTTCTTC. Filled out from reference TRBV11-2 and TRBJ2-1, the complete variable domain reads EAGVAQSPRYKIIEKRQSVAFWCNPISGHATLYWYQQILGQGPKLLIQFQNNGVVDDSQLPKDRFSAERLKGVDSTLKIQPAKLEDSAVYLCASSPGQGSRNEQFFGPGTRLTVL.

The chain joins TRBV20-1 to TRBJ2-2; the D gene is possibly TRBD1 (6 bases). The CDR3 has 14 residues. Germline assignment: CDR1 DFQATT and CDR2 SNEGSKA (reference sequence). V was cut by 0 bases and J by 5 bases, with 10 bases left in between. CDR3 sequence: CSARDLGATGELFF. As DNA, the CDR3 is TGCAGTGCTAGAGATTTGGGGGCAACCGGGGAGCTGTTTTTT.

The V gene is TRBV9, the J gene TRBJ2-2, with D possibly TRBD1 on 6 matching bases. The V gene lost 4 bases and the J gene lost 0 bases, with 16 bases spanning the gap. The V gene's germline CDR1 is SGDLS and CDR2 YYNGEE. The CDR3 is 17 residues long. As DNA, the CDR3 is TGTGCCAGCAGCTTAGCCGGGACACCTCCGAACACCGGGGAGCTGTTTTTT. The encoded protein is CASSLAGTPPNTGELFF.

There are a few counts of this clonotype. V and J are TRBV5-1 and TRBJ2-2, with TRBD2 as a possible D gene (7 bases). V shed 1 base and J shed 2 bases, with 15 bases lying between them. From germline, CDR1 is SGHRS and CDR2 YFSETQ. This CDR3 has 17 residues. The CDR3 sequence is CASSLSGGLINTGELFF. The CDR3 DNA follows: TGCGCCAGCAGCTTGTCGGGGGGCCTAATTAACACCGGGGAGCTGTTTTTT.

In this sample, this clonotype turned up many times. This rearrangement joins TRBV7-2 to TRBJ2-1; no clear D. Per the germline V gene, CDR1 is SGHTA and CDR2 is FQGNSA. Trimming removed 1 base at V and 13 bases at J, with 20 bases between. This CDR3 has 15 residues. CDR3 residues: CASSLGLIGSLEQFF. DNA for the CDR3: TGTGCCAGCAGCTTAGGCCTTATTGGGTCCCTAGAACAGTTCTTC.